This T cell receptor (beta chain) was documented in a study of metastatic and nonmetastatic thyroid tumors. Regarding the study as a whole: The reported finding was significantly higher TCR beta diversity in malignant thyroid tumors relative to benign nodules, in blood and tumor.

TCRdb re-clonotyped the PCR reads through MiXCR. This table has 85,000 to 100,000 clones, approximately 11% appearing once. There are many counts of this clone. Antigen specificity is unknown. There were no patients who had received any treatment before thyroid surgery. The germline gives CDR1 SGHRS, CDR2 YFSETQ. CDR3 size: 15 residues. V trimming: 8 bases; J trimming: 2 bases; junction bases outside the gene matches: 7. The sequencing input was blood. The rearrangement links TRBV5-1 to TRBJ2-1; TRBD2 matches at 10 bases. This sequence was found in a female donor with papillary thyroid cancer or a benign thyroid nodule (not recorded which). Some clones in this sample may be carry-over from other donors' samples. DNA for the CDR3: TGCGCCAGTAGTCTAGCGGGAGAGGCCTACAATGAGCAGTTCTTC. Translating it yields CASSLAGEAYNEQFF. Complete variable domain (other parts from reference TRBV5-1 and TRBJ2-1): KAGVTQTPRYLIKTRGQQVTLSCSPISGHRSVSWYQQTPGQGLQFLFEYFSETQRNKGNFPGRFSGRQFSNSRSEMNVSTLELGDSALYLCASSLAGEAYNEQFFGPGTRLTVL.